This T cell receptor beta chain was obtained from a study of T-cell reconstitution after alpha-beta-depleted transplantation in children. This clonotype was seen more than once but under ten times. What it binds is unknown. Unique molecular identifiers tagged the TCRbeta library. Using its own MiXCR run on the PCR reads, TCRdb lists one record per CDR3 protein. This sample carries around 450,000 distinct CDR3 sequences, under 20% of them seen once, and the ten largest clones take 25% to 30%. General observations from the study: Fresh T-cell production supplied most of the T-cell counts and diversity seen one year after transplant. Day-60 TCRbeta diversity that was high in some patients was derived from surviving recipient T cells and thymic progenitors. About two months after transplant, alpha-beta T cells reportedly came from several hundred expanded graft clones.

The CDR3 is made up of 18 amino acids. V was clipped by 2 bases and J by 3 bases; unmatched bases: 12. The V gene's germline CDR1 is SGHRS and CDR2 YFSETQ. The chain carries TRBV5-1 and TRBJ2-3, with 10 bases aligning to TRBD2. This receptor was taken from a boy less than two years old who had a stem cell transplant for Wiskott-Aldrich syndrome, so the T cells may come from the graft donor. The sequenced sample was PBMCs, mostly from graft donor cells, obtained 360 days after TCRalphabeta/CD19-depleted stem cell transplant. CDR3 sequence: CASSFGTASGGLTDTQYF. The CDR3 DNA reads TGCGCCAGCAGCTTCGGTACCGCTAGCGGGGGTTTAACAGATACGCAGTATTTT.